A single sample gave rise to the 29 T cell receptor beta chains below, sequenced in a study of early T cells in non-severe SARS-CoV-2 infection. MiXCR, applied by TCRdb to the 5' RACE reads, yields one record per CDR3 protein. The sample records around 25,000 distinct CDR3 sequences, about 4.5% being singletons. Material for sequencing was whole blood. Every receptor here comes from an adult who was a healthcare worker with PCR-confirmed SARS-CoV-2 infection or an uninfected control (not recorded which).

This clonotype was seen many times. The V and J genes are TRBV25-1 and TRBJ2-5; D remains ambiguous. V dropped 2 bases and J dropped 5 bases, with 9 bases sitting between them. The CDR3 is 13 residues long. Per germline, CDR1 MGHDK and CDR2 SYGVNS. The DNA of the CDR3 is TGTGCCAGCAGTGAAACCCACCGGGAGACCCAGTACTTC. Translating it yields CASSETHRETQYF.

This clonotype was detected ten times or more. The chain carries TRBV5-1 and TRBJ2-7; 10 bases are a match to TRBD1. Germline V lookup: CDR1 SGHRS, CDR2 YFSETQ. The ends lost 4 bases at V and 3 bases at J; junction bases unmatched: 4. The CDR3 spans 14 residues. Here the CDR3 DNA reads TGCGCCAGCAGCCCCGGGACAGGGGTCTACGAGCAGTACTTC. Protein product: CASSPGTGVYEQYF.

This chain uses TRBV28 with TRBJ2-3; D is unresolved. V gave up 4 bases and J gave up 2 bases, with 4 bases separating them. CDR1 and CDR2 from the germline V gene are MDHEN and SYDVKM. The CDR3 length is 12 residues. The CDR3 protein is CASSSFTDTQYF. The DNA for the CDR3 is TGTGCCAGCAGTTCTTTCACAGATACGCAGTATTTT.

Ten or more counts support this clonotype. V gene TRBV10-3 combines with J gene TRBJ2-1; 10 bases map to TRBD2. This CDR3 is built from 13 residues. Germline CDR1 ENHRY, CDR2 SYGVKD. The V segment lost 7 bases and the J segment 4 bases; nucleotides outside the gene matches: 1. The CDR3 sequence is CAINSGGYNEQFF. The DNA of the CDR3 is TGTGCCATCAATAGCGGGGGGTACAATGAGCAGTTCTTC.

The chain employs TRBV7-8 and TRBJ1-3, with D possibly matching TRBD1 (5 bases). CDR1 is SGHVS, CDR2 FQNEAQ, per germline. The CDR3 sequence is 16 residues long. V was trimmed by 5 bases and J by 2 bases, leaving 16 bases between them. CDR3 sequence reads: CASSLTSGLAGNTIYF. The CDR3 region has the DNA TGTGCCAGCAGCCTAACCTCGGGGCTTGCTGGAAACACCATATATTTT.

This clonotype was recorded at least ten times. The gene calls are TRBV7-8 and TRBJ2-1; maybe TRBD1 (6 bases). Trimming shortened V by 4 bases and J by 6 bases, and 10 bases separated the two germline ends. From germline, CDR1 is SGHVS and CDR2 FQNEAQ. The CDR3 totals 13 residues. This CDR3 is CASSSTGTNEQFF. The CDR3 DNA reads TGTGCCAGCAGCTCTACAGGGACCAATGAGCAGTTCTTC.

This clonotype was seen at least ten times. The chain recombines TRBV2 with TRBJ2-3; D remains unclear. With 5 bases removed from V and 2 bases from J, the gap between germline ends came to 8 bases. Germline V lookup: CDR1 SNHLY, CDR2 FYNNEI. The CDR3 spans 13 residues. Here the CDR3 DNA reads TGTGCCAGCAGTTACCCCCTCACAGATACGCAGTATTTT. Residues: CASSYPLTDTQYF.

This clonotype was seen at least ten times. The chain combines TRBV28 with TRBJ2-2; 8 bases agree with TRBD1. The CDR3 is 19 residues long. Trimming at V came to 3 bases and at J to 1 base, leaving 13 bases not matched to a gene. Germline V gene data show CDR1 as MDHEN and CDR2 as SYDVKM. The CDR3 here is CASSFPRTGPNQNTGELFF. The CDR3 coding sequence is TGTGCCAGCAGTTTCCCTCGGACAGGGCCTAATCAGAACACCGGGGAGCTGTTTTTT. Drawing the rest from reference TRBV28 and TRBJ2-2, the complete variable domain is DVKVTQSSRYLVKRTGEKVFLECVQDMDHENMFWYRQDPGLGLRLIYFSYDVKMKEKGDIPEGYSVSREKKERFSLILESASTNQTSMYLCASSFPRTGPNQNTGELFFGEGSRLTVL.

Concerning this clonotype: A much larger clone differs from this one at a single base, so this may be a read error. The chain couples TRBV6-2 or TRBV6-3 to TRBJ1-1; no definite D call. This CDR3 has 13 amino acids. Germline CDR1 is MNHEY and CDR2 is SVGEGT. The CDR3 loop reads CASSSAENTKAFF. The CDR3 DNA is TGTGCCAGCAGTTCCGCGGAGAACACTAAAGCTTTCTTT.

This clonotype appeared many times. The rearrangement uses TRBV28 and TRBJ2-7, with 11 bases matching TRBD2. The germline V gene has CDR1 MDHEN and CDR2 SYDVKM. The CDR3 extends over 18 amino acids. Germline trimming cut 5 bases from V and 1 base from J; bases unmatched to any gene: 13. CDR3 coding DNA: TGTGCCAGCAGTCCCCCGACTAGCGGGATTATAGGATCCTACGAGCAGTACTTC. Translated: CASSPPTSGIIGSYEQYF.

This clonotype was recorded once. Being one base from a much bigger clone, this may be a read error. The V and J genes are TRBV20-1 and TRBJ2-7; 7 nucleotides agree with TRBD2. J gave up 5 bases and V 5 bases, and 9 bases lay outside the gene matches. CDR3 length equals 13 residues. The germline V gene has CDR1 DFQATT and CDR2 SNEGSKA (reference sequence). The CDR3 is CSARNGRSHEQYF. CDR3 DNA sequence: TGCAGTGCTCGCAACGGGAGGAGCCACGAGCAGTACTTC.

This clonotype was observed at least ten times. This chain links TRBV6-6 with TRBJ2-2, with 7 bases lining up with TRBD2. CDR1 and CDR2 from the germline V gene are MNHNY and SVGAGI (reference sequence). V dropped 7 bases and J dropped 4; count of bases not matched to a gene: 12. The CDR3 runs to 16 residues. CDR3 in DNA: TGTGCCAGCATCCCGACCGCGGGAGCGAGCACCGGGGAGCTGTTTTTT. This sequence encodes CASIPTAGASTGELFF.

This clonotype was observed many times. This chain links TRBV6-1 with TRBJ2-2; 10 bases are shared with TRBD1. V lost 0 bases, J lost 6 bases, and 7 bases stayed unmatched. This CDR3 has 17 amino acids. Germline V gene data show CDR1 as MNHNS and CDR2 as SASEGT. The CDR3 region is CASSEASGTGVSGELFF. DNA of the CDR3: TGTGCCAGCAGTGAAGCATCCGGGACAGGGGTTTCCGGGGAGCTGTTTTTT.

This clonotype showed up many times. The chain uses TRBV20-1 and TRBJ2-3; the D gene could be TRBD1 or TRBD2 (5 bases each). V was trimmed by 6 bases and J by 0 bases, leaving 19 bases between them. The germline gives CDR1 DFQATT, CDR2 SNEGSKA (reference sequence). The CDR3 sequence is 16 residues long. CDR3 nucleotides: TGCAGTGCACTACCCGGGACCCTCGCCAGCACAGATACGCAGTATTTT. This encodes CSALPGTLASTDTQYF.

This clonotype was seen only a few times. As DNA, the CDR3 is TGTGCCAGCAGCCCTTCGGCGGAAAGGGCAGATACGCAGTATTTT. Translation: CASSPSAERADTQYF. This rearrangement joins TRBV7-2 to TRBJ2-3; D call uncertain. CDR1 and CDR2 (germline): SGHTA, FQGNSA. Trimming took off 5 bases at V and 4 bases at J, with 16 bases between the two ends. The CDR3 covers 15 residues.

This clonotype showed up many times. The chain couples TRBV7-2 to TRBJ1-6; D is possibly TRBD1 (6 bases). Trimming cost V 5 bases and J 9 bases, with 14 bases left between them. This CDR3 is 14 amino acids long. Germline CDR1 is SGHTA and CDR2 is FQGNSA. CDR3 protein: CASSPDRRGSPLHF. In nucleotides, the CDR3 is TGTGCCAGCAGCCCTGACAGGCGAGGTTCACCCCTCCACTTT. The full variable domain, with the rest looked up from reference TRBV7-2 and TRBJ1-6, is GAGVSQSPSNKVTEKGKDVELRCDPISGHTALYWYRQSLGQGLEFLIYFQGNSAPDKSGLPSDRFSAERTGGSVSTLTIQRTQQEDSAVYLCASSPDRRGSPLHFGNGTRLTVT.

This clonotype was recorded at least ten times. V gene TRBV2 combines with J gene TRBJ1-2; 7 bases match TRBD1. V was pared by 4 bases and J by 2 bases, with 7 bases of the junction left unmatched. This CDR3 spans 15 amino acids. CDR1 and CDR2 (germline): SNHLY, FYNNEI. CDR3 in amino acids: CASSAPGQINYGYTF. The CDR3 nucleotides read TGTGCCAGCAGTGCTCCGGGACAGATAAACTATGGCTACACCTTC.

This clonotype has more than one count but fewer than ten. This chain links TRBV5-1 with TRBJ1-1; D remains ambiguous. The V gene's germline CDR1 is SGHRS and CDR2 YFSETQ. V was cut by 0 bases and J by 1 base, with 7 bases left in between. CDR3 size: 14 residues. The CDR3 loop reads CASSLGPENTEAFF. CDR3 in DNA: TGCGCCAGCAGCTTGGGGCCGGAGAACACTGAAGCTTTCTTT. Variable domain in full (rest from reference TRBV5-1 and TRBJ1-1): KAGVTQTPRYLIKTRGQQVTLSCSPISGHRSVSWYQQTPGQGLQFLFEYFSETQRNKGNFPGRFSGRQFSNSRSEMNVSTLELGDSALYLCASSLGPENTEAFFGQGTRLTVV.

The V gene is TRBV5-1, the J gene TRBJ2-1; 7 bases are shared with TRBD2. Germline V gene sequence: CDR1 SGHRS, CDR2 YFSETQ. There are 16 residues in the CDR3. After removal of 0 bases from V and 3 bases from J, the junction contained 6 bases not matched to a gene. CDR3 in amino acids: CASSLGGRINYNEQFF. DNA of the CDR3: TGCGCCAGCAGCTTGGGCGGGAGAATAAACTACAATGAGCAGTTCTTC.

This clonotype showed up many times. This chain connects TRBV7-2 to TRBJ2-7, with a weak D call TRBD2 (6 bases). V was cut by 3 bases and J by 1 base, with 13 bases left in between. Germline-derived CDR1 and CDR2 are SGHTA and FQGNSA. This CDR3 is built from 15 residues. The CDR3 loop is CASSFGLASSYEQYF. CDR3 DNA sequence: TGTGCCAGCAGCTTCGGGCTAGCGTCTTCCTACGAGCAGTACTTC. Full variable domain (outside the CDR3, taken from reference TRBV7-2 and TRBJ2-7): GAGVSQSPSNKVTEKGKDVELRCDPISGHTALYWYRQSLGQGLEFLIYFQGNSAPDKSGLPSDRFSAERTGGSVSTLTIQRTQQEDSAVYLCASSFGLASSYEQYFGPGTRLTVT.

The chain is built from TRBV6-2 or TRBV6-3 and TRBJ2-3; D gene unclear. This CDR3 has 16 amino acids. The V end lost 6 bases, the J end lost 1 base, and 17 bases lay between the germline ends. The V gene's germline CDR1 is MNHEY and CDR2 SVGEGT. The CDR3 is CASSRTSSHGTDTQYF. The CDR3 bases are TGTGCCAGCAGCCGCACTTCCTCCCACGGCACAGATACGCAGTATTTT.

This clonotype was detected a few times. The chain combines TRBV7-2 with TRBJ1-4; D uncertain. Trimming removed 1 base at V and 1 base at J, with 13 bases between. The CDR3 extends over 17 amino acids. The germline V gene has CDR1 SGHTA and CDR2 FQGNSA. The CDR3: CASSLDAATGTNEKLFF. CDR3 DNA: TGTGCCAGCAGCTTAGATGCAGCTACGGGAACTAATGAAAAACTGTTTTTT.

This clonotype was observed many times. The chain joins TRBV9 to TRBJ2-1, with D hard to call. Trimming removed 4 bases from V and 8 bases from J, with 25 bases in between. This CDR3 contains 17 residues. Germline V gives CDR1 SGDLS, CDR2 YYNGEE. The CDR3: CASSPTSGFPHRDEQFF. CDR3 DNA: TGTGCCAGCAGCCCCACGTCCGGGTTCCCCCACCGGGATGAGCAGTTCTTC.

This clonotype was detected ten times or more. The V and J genes are TRBV6-2 or TRBV6-3 and TRBJ2-1, with 8 positions matching TRBD2. With 0 bases clipped from V and 7 bases from J, the junction kept 5 bases outside the gene matches. This CDR3 comprises 15 residues. Germline V gene lookup returns CDR1 MNHEY and CDR2 SVGEGT. CDR3 sequence (DNA): TGTGCCAGCAGTTACTCGAGCCTAGCGGGTAATGAGCAGTTCTTC. Translated, it gives CASSYSSLAGNEQFF.

The sample holds many counts of this clonotype. J is TRBJ2-3 and V is TRBV2, with 7 bases aligning to TRBD1. The CDR3 runs 15 residues. Trimming at V came to 6 bases and at J to 3 bases, leaving 9 bases not matched to a gene. The V gene's germline CDR1 is SNHLY and CDR2 FYNNEI. As DNA, the CDR3 is TGTGCCAGCAGCGCAACAGGGGTGGGGACAGATACGCAGTATTTT. Translation gives CASSATGVGTDTQYF.

This clonotype came up many times. No conserved phenylalanine or tryptophan is present at the end of the CDR3, so a read error is the likely explanation. The DNA is left out, because the CDR3 cannot be placed on it with certainty; the CDR3 is given as TCRdb lists it. The V and J genes are TRBV6-2 or TRBV6-3 and TRBJ2-7; the D call of TRBD2 is as the table states it, not checked on the DNA. Germline CDR1 reads MNHEY; CDR2 reads SVGEGT. 10 amino acids form the CDR3, both terminal residues included. The CDR3 is CASSPIGTSR.

This clonotype was found many times. The chain uses TRBV18 and TRBJ1-1; D gene ambiguous. Trimming took off 0 bases at V and 5 bases at J, with 13 bases between the two ends. The CDR3 is 15 residues long. Germline CDR1 reads KGHSH; CDR2 reads LQKENI. In nucleotides, the CDR3 is TGTGCCAGCTCACCACCGTCCCAGGCCAGGACTGAAGCTTTCTTT. Amino acid sequence: CASSPPSQARTEAFF.

This clonotype showed up many times. The V gene is TRBV12-3 or TRBV12-4, the J gene TRBJ1-5; D remains unclear. The CDR3 totals 14 residues. V was clipped by 5 bases and J by 2 bases, with 10 bases between them. The CDR3 region is CASSQTQGNQPQHF. CDR3 sequence (DNA): TGTGCCAGCAGTCAAACCCAGGGCAATCAGCCCCAGCATTTT.

This clonotype was recorded only once. The CDR3 does not close with the conserved phenylalanine or tryptophan, likely indicating a read error. The CDR3 spells CSARRGDGSETQYS. CDR3 sequence (DNA): TGCAGTGCTAGACGCGGGGATGGGAGCGAGACCCAGTACTCC. The chain recombines TRBV20-1 with TRBJ2-5; possibly TRBD2 for D (6 bases). The germline gives CDR1 DFQATT, CDR2 SNEGSKA (reference sequence). V lost 2 bases and J 5 bases, leaving 15 bases between the germline ends. The CDR3 extends over 14 amino acids.